In its sample, the clone carrying this T cell receptor beta chain was seen once. Its antigen is not known. This entry comes from a study of cytomegalovirus exposure and HLA in healthy donors. Study details: Earlier, 110 million or so unique TCR beta sequences were recovered from approximately 180 million T cells by an analysis.

The PCR had 60 Vbeta and 13 Jbeta primers. TCRdb keeps only in-frame clones here, not all; method: immunoSEQ multiplex PCR. The top ten hold under 7.5% of the sample, which has about 92,000 clones, around 77% seen once. General study results and limits: The authors later found HLA-associated TCR beta chains more clonally expanded than equally common others.

This TCR was recovered from a man aged 45-65 years in good health and CMV-seropositive. Material: PBMCs.

As DNA, the CDR3 is TGTGCCAGCAGTTTATCCTGGCAGGGTGGGTACGAGCAGTACTTC. Protein sequence: CASSLSWQGGYEQYF. The chain combines TRBV27 with TRBJ2-7, with a tentative D call TRBD1 (5 bases). CDR3 length equals 15 residues. With 0 bases removed from V and 4 bases from J, the gap between germline ends came to 13 bases. The germline CDR1 and CDR2 sequences are MNHEY and SMNVEV (reference sequence).